This T cell receptor (beta chain) was documented in a study of T cells in Graves' hyperthyroidism and ophthalmopathy. The germline gives CDR1 SGDLS, CDR2 YYNGEE. Trimming pared 6 bases from V and 0 bases from J, leaving 3 bases between. This CDR3 is built from 11 residues. Amplification of TCR beta CDR3 regions used RNA as the template. Primed by the HTBI set, a first-round RT-PCR was run on the TCR CDR3. MiXCR, run by TCRdb on the multiplex PCR reads, gives a single entry per CDR3 protein. The data hold 550,000 to 700,000 distinct CDR3 sequences, with 46% observed a single time. This clonotype was seen many times.

Specimen: peripheral blood or thyroid tissue (not recorded which). The chain links TRBV9 to TRBJ2-5; no clear D. This clonotype originated in an adult woman with Graves' disease, either hyperthyroidism or ophthalmopathy (not recorded which). CDR3 nucleotide sequence: TGTGCCAGCATGCACCAAGAGACCCAGTACTTC. This encodes CASMHQETQYF.